The table lists the clone carrying this T cell receptor beta chain with a few counts. The target antigen is unknown. This entry belongs to a study of T-cell memory formation after mild COVID-19. Study in general: TCR clusters were largely donor specific. Whole-study results and caveats: Mainly in CM and EM were contracting CD4+ clones; CD8+ were in EMRA. Researchers found some responding clones in pre-infection memory, a sign that cross-reactive memory joined.

The authors produced TCR alpha and TCR beta cDNA libraries with sample barcodes and UMIs by 5'RACE using constant-segment primers. TCRdb re-called the 5' RACE reads with MiXCR, one entry per CDR3 protein. The sample has roughly 200,000 distinct CDR3 sequences, 7.5% to 10% seen once; the top ten hold about 3.8%. CDR1 is SGHTA and CDR2 is FQGNSA in the germline V gene. This CDR3 contains 18 residues. V was cut by 1 base and J by 0 bases, with 13 bases left in between. The sequenced material came from PBMCs or a T cell subset sorted from them (not recorded which). The gene calls are TRBV7-2 and TRBJ2-6; D ambiguous. This TCR was sampled from a man in his late teens or twenties who had mild COVID-19 (a few samples of this study predate the infection). Cell type and time point are not known. The CDR3 DNA sequence: TGTGCCAGCAGCTTAGTGGTAGTCACCTTCTCTGGGGCCAACGTCCTGACTTTC. It yields the protein CASSLVVVTFSGANVLTF.